The clone carrying this T cell receptor beta chain showed up many times. The antigen remains undetermined. The data were obtained in a study of regulatory T cells in long-lasting Graves disease. Broader study findings: Persistent patients shared more public clonotypes (over 2,500) than new patients (roughly 970).

Specified time point: newly diagnosed GD, antithyroid drugs for less than 3 months. PBMCs provided the RNA from which the TCR library was made. With iRepertoire HTBI primers and Arm-PCR of CDR3 regions, TCR beta libraries were built. MiXCR, run by TCRdb on the multiplex PCR reads, gives a single entry per CDR3 protein. This table holds more than 350,000 distinct CDR3 sequences, around 14% found once. Germline V gene lookup returns CDR1 MNHGY and CDR2 SVAAGI. The CDR3 contains 14 residues. V was shortened by 3 bases and J by 5 bases, with 14 bases between the two germline ends. These data also formed part of another study, on T cells in Graves' hyperthyroidism and ophthalmopathy. That source adds: Clonotypes that were expanded in thyroid above 0.001 mostly appeared in blood too. The model predicted ophthalmopathy a median around six months before onset.

Sequenced material: peripheral blood mononuclear cells (PBMCs), taken at new diagnosis, from a patient treated with antithyroid drugs. The source of this sequence is a woman in her twenties or thirties with Graves disease. The J gene is TRBJ2-7, the V gene TRBV6-9; perhaps TRBD1 as D (5 bases). CDR3 residues: CASSYIGANNEQYF. The CDR3 DNA follows: TGTGCCAGCAGTTACATAGGGGCAAACAACGAGCAGTACTTC.